This T cell receptor (beta chain) was recorded in a study of response to subunit inactivated influenza vaccine. A few counts support this clonotype. TCRdb reprocessed the RT-PCR reads with MiXCR, giving one entry per CDR3 protein. The sample lists roughly 540,000 distinct CDR3 sequences, roughly 25% occurring once. CDR1 and CDR2 (germline): MNHEY, SVGAGI. The CDR3 contains 17 residues. V was clipped by 6 bases and J by 1 base, with 21 bases between them. This sample also belongs to another study, concerning T cells expressing NK-cell markers. Turning to that study: Synthesis of TCR beta cDNA relied on 5'RACE template switching carrying UMIs. Within the sequenced cohort of eight donors, seven exhibited HCMV seropositivity and one was seronegative. Anti-gamma-delta TCR antibody use in several experiments restricted sorting to alpha-beta TCR T cells. Among CD8+ T cells from over 5 donors, dominant NKG2C+ clonotypes accounted for roughly 1.0-7.0%. These clonotypes, the leaders elsewhere, also led the CD3+CD56-NKG2C+ fraction in several donors.

This specimen consisted of CD4+ T cells sorted from PBMCs, obtained approximately 12 days after vaccination. The sequence was collected from a man aged 45-65 years who received an inactivated influenza vaccine. The chain carries TRBV6-5 and TRBJ2-5, with D uncertain. CDR3 DNA sequence: TGTGCCAGCAGAAACTCCTACAAACACCAAAGCCAAGAGACCCAGTACTTC. It is translated as CASRNSYKHQSQETQYF.